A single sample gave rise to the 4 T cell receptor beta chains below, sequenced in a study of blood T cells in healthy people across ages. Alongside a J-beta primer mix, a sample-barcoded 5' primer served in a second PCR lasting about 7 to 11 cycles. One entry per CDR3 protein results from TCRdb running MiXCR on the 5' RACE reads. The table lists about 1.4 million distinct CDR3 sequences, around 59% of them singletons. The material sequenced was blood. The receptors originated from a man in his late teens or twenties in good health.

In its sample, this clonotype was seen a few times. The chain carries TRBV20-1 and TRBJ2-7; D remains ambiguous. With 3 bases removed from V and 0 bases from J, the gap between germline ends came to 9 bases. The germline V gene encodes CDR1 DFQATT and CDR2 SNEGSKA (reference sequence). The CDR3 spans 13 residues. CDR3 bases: TGCAGTGCTAGGCCAATCGACTCCTACGAGCAGTACTTC. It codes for CSARPIDSYEQYF.

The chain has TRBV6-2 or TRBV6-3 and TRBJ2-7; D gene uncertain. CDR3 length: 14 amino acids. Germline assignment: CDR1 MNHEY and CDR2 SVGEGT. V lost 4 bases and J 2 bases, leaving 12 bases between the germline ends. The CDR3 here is CASSFVGQAYEQYF. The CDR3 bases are TGTGCCAGCAGTTTCGTCGGTCAGGCCTACGAGCAGTACTTC.

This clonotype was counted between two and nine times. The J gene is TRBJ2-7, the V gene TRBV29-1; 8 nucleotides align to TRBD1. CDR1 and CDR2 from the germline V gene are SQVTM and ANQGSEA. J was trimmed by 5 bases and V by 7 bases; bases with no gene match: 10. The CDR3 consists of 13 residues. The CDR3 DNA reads TGCAGCGCCGGGCAGGGGGCAATGAACGAGCAGTACTTC. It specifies CSAGQGAMNEQYF.

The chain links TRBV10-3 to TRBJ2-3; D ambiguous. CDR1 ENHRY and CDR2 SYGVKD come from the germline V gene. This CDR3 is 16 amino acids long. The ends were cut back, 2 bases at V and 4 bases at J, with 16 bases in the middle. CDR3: CAISEPVTEGADTQYF. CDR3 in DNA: TGTGCCATCAGTGAGCCAGTAACAGAAGGCGCAGATACGCAGTATTTT.